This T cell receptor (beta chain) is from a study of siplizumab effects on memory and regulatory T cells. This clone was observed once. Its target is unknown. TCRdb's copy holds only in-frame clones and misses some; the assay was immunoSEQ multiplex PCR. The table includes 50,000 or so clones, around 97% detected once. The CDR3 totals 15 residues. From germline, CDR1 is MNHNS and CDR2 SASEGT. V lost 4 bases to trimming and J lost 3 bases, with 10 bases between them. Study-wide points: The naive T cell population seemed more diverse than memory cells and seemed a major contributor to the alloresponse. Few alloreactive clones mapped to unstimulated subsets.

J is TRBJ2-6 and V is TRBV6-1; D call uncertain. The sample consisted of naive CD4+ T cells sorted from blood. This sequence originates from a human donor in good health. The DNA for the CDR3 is TGTGCCAGCAGTGCCCTGAGGAGTGGGGCCAACGTCCTGACTTTC. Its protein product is CASSALRSGANVLTF.